The 17 T cell receptor beta chains below were found in one sample sequenced in a study of TIL therapy for anti-PD-1-resistant metastatic lung cancer (dated by TCRdb to the early 2020s). Using bias-controlled multiplex PCR with the immunoSEQ v3 hsTCRB kit, the TCR beta CDR3 regions were amplified from genomic DNA. Here the immuneACCESS table is served through TCRdb, limited to in-frame sequences with V and J called. Missing clones are a known gap in these copies; in checked studies unresolved V genes cover under half, and the rest lacks a known reason. This sample comprises roughly 16,000 clones, roughly 70% of them detected only once. The ten most abundant clones make up about 35% of the sample. Reading the label with the study, this specimen's time point is: pre-treatment sample, taken before nivolumab and TIL therapy. The input for sequencing was blood, taken at baseline. The source of these receptors is a person aged 25 to 80 with non-small cell lung cancer.

The sample holds a few counts of this clone. Mismatch with germline at one junction end may stem from a read error. The gene calls are TRBV7-9 and TRBJ2-7; 10 bases fit TRBD1. The CDR3 extends over 11 amino acids. CDR1 SEHNR and CDR2 FQNEAQ come from the germline V gene (reference sequence). The CDR3 coding sequence is TGTGCCAGCAGCTCCCTTGGACAGGGGGAATTC. It yields the protein CASSSLGQGEF.

The genes are TRBV7-2 and TRBJ2-3; 12 bases map to TRBD2. This CDR3 region has 18 residues. V gave up 1 base and J gave up 0 bases; unmatched junction bases: 5. Germline CDR1 and CDR2: SGHTA and FQGNSA. The CDR3 protein is CASSLGSSGGASTDTQYF. In DNA, the CDR3 is TGTGCCAGCAGCTTAGGTTCTAGCGGGGGGGCGAGCACAGATACGCAGTATTTT.

This chain uses TRBV10-2 with TRBJ2-1; unclear D gene. The CDR3 length is 14 residues. Trimming removed 8 bases from V and 7 bases from J, with 18 bases in between. Germline values: CDR1 WSHSY, CDR2 SAAADI. The CDR3 bases are TGCGCCAGCTCCTTATCCGGGCGGACGAATGAGCAGTTCTTC. It specifies CASSLSGRTNEQFF.

V is TRBV7-9 and J is TRBJ1-3; D unresolved. Per germline, CDR1 SEHNR and CDR2 FQNEAQ (reference sequence). Trimming removed 0 bases from V and 0 bases from J, with 12 bases in between. The CDR3 covers 17 residues. The CDR3 loop is CASSLAGRYDSGNTIYF. The CDR3 region has the DNA TGTGCCAGCAGCTTAGCGGGTCGGTACGACTCTGGAAACACCATATATTTT.

This rearrangement joins TRBV7-9 to TRBJ2-1, with TRBD1 identical over 7 bases. The CDR3 is 16 residues long. Germline loops: CDR1 SEHNR, CDR2 FQNEAQ (reference sequence). V lost 9 bases, J lost 2 bases, and 13 bases stayed unmatched. The CDR3 coding sequence is TGTGCCAGTAGCCTAACAGGGGTATTCCCCTACAATGAGCAGTTCTTC. Translated: CASSLTGVFPYNEQFF.

The chain couples TRBV7-3 to TRBJ2-7, with a tentative D call TRBD1 (6 bases). The CDR3 is made up of 13 amino acids. Per germline, CDR1 SGHTA and CDR2 FQGTGA. V shed 4 bases and J shed 2 bases, with 9 bases lying between them. The CDR3 loop reads CASSSGQTYEQYF. For the CDR3, the DNA is TGTGCCAGCAGCTCTGGACAGACCTACGAGCAGTACTTC.

CDR3 in amino acids: CASRGVSYNEQFF. In nucleotides, the CDR3 is TGTGCCAGCAGGGGGGTTTCCTACAATGAGCAGTTCTTC. The V call is TRBV25-1, the J call TRBJ2-1; either TRBD1 or TRBD2 may supply D (5 bases each). The CDR3 contains 13 residues. V dropped 6 bases and J dropped 1 base, with 7 bases sitting between them. Germline V gives CDR1 MGHDK, CDR2 SYGVNS.

This clone was recorded a few times. V usage is TRBV11-1 and J usage is TRBJ2-6; 7 nucleotides align to TRBD1. Germline V gene data show CDR1 as SGHAT and CDR2 as FQDESV (reference sequence). The length of the CDR3 is 17 residues. Germline trimming cut 5 bases from V and 0 bases from J; bases unmatched to any gene: 7. CDR3 coding DNA: TGTGCCAGCAGCCCCCGGGACAGCCGCTCTGGGGCCAACGTCCTGACTTTC. It yields the protein CASSPRDSRSGANVLTF.

The rearrangement uses TRBV5-1 and TRBJ2-1, with TRBD2 identical over 16 bases. The CDR3 is made up of 16 amino acids. Germline CDR1 SGHRS, CDR2 YFSETQ. Trimming at V came to 4 bases and at J to 6 bases, leaving 4 bases not matched to a gene. The CDR3 nucleotides are TGCGCCAGCAGCCAAGGGACTAGCGGGAGGGCCAATGAGCAGTTCTTC. It codes for CASSQGTSGRANEQFF.

This chain connects TRBV4-1 to TRBJ1-5; D may be TRBD1 (6 bases). Trimming cost V 0 bases and J 5 bases, with 17 bases left between them. This CDR3 region has 17 residues. Germline CDR1 and CDR2: MGHRA and YSYEKL. CDR3 sequence (DNA): TGCGCCAGCAGCCAAGATTTGGCGGGGGCATTCCATCAGCCCCAGCATTTT. This encodes CASSQDLAGAFHQPQHF.

With regard to this clone: A read error may account for a junction end that differs from germline. The chain uses TRBV30 and TRBJ1-4; perhaps TRBD1 as D (5 bases). CDR1 is GTSNPN, CDR2 SVGIG, per germline (reference sequence). The CDR3 runs 14 residues. CDR3 coding DNA: TGTGCCTGGAGTACTGGGGGGGATCTTGAAAAACTGCTTTTT. Translation: CAWSTGGDLEKLLF.

The V call is TRBV9, the J call TRBJ2-5, with D unclear. Per the germline V gene, CDR1 is SGDLS and CDR2 is YYNGEE. The length of the CDR3 is 14 residues. The V and J ends lost 2 bases and 4 bases respectively, with 12 bases between them. The CDR3 DNA is TGTGCCAGCAGCGTCGCCGCCGGTGGAGAGACCCAGTACTTC. This sequence encodes CASSVAAGGETQYF. Together with reference TRBV9 and TRBJ2-5, the CDR3 gives the full variable domain: DSGVTQTPKHLITATGQRVTLRCSPRSGDLSVYWYQQSLDQGLQFLIQYYNGEERAKGNILERFSAQQFPDLHSELNLSSLELGDSALYFCASSVAAGGETQYFGPGTRLLVL.

J is TRBJ2-5 and V is TRBV5-1; 8 positions match TRBD2. There are 14 residues in the CDR3. The V gene's germline CDR1 is SGHRS and CDR2 YFSETQ. The trim removed 3 bases at V and 5 bases at J, leaving 6 bases unmatched. The CDR3 DNA reads as TGCGCCAGCAGCTGGACTAGCTCGGTCGAGACCCAGTACTTC. Amino acids: CASSWTSSVETQYF.

Written as DNA, the CDR3 is TGCGCCAGCAGCTTGGCCATGGGGGGTGGAGAAAAACTGTTTTTT. Its translation is CASSLAMGGGEKLFF. The chain has TRBV5-1 and TRBJ1-4; perhaps TRBD1 as D (5 bases). Germline loops: CDR1 SGHRS, CDR2 YFSETQ. The ends were cut back, 0 bases at V and 8 bases at J, with 14 bases in the middle. The length of the CDR3 is 15 residues.

This sequence joins TRBV19 and TRBJ2-1; maybe TRBD2 (5 bases). Deletions cut 4 bases from V and 6 bases from J, with 16 bases between. The CDR3 loop spans 15 amino acids. Germline CDR1 LNHDA, CDR2 SQIVND (reference sequence). The CDR3 is CASSKPTRGSNEQFF. The CDR3 DNA follows: TGTGCCAGTAGTAAGCCTACACGGGGATCCAATGAGCAGTTCTTC.

This clone is medium-sized in the sample. The chain is built from TRBV7-9 and TRBJ2-7, with D unresolved. Trimming stripped 1 base from V and 2 bases from J, with 15 bases between. Germline V gene data show CDR1 as SEHNR and CDR2 as FQNEAQ (reference sequence). The CDR3 covers 16 residues. DNA of the CDR3: TGTGCCAGCAGCTTAGAGCACAGTAAGGCGGCCTACGAGCAGTACTTC. Protein product: CASSLEHSKAAYEQYF. The whole variable domain, remainder taken from reference TRBV7-9 and TRBJ2-7, is DTGVSQNPRHKITKRGQNVTFRCDPISEHNRLYWYRQTLGQGPEFLTYFQNEAQLEKSRLLSDRFSAERPKGSFSTLEIQRTEQGDSAMYLCASSLEHSKAAYEQYFGPGTRLTVT.

The chain couples TRBV29-1 to TRBJ1-2; D is ambiguous. Per the germline V gene, CDR1 is SQVTM and CDR2 is ANQGSEA. Deletions cut 3 bases from V and 8 bases from J, with 10 bases between. CDR3 length: 11 residues. The CDR3 region is CSVDGWEGYTF. As DNA, the CDR3 is TGCAGCGTTGACGGCTGGGAAGGCTACACCTTC.